The 24 T cell receptor beta chains reported below all come from one sample, sequenced in a study of beta chain features in type 1 diabetes. Regarding the study as a whole: People with Type 1 diabetes carried modestly yet significantly shorter TCRB CDR3s in all four CD4+ subsets.

Sequencing targeted expressed TCRB transcripts, as all isolated RNA had been reverse transcribed. Repertoires were generated with immunoSEQ multiplex PCR, while TCRdb's copy carries only in-frame clones and drops some. The profile shows some 170,000 clones, roughly 60% of them singletons. Antigens of these TCRs are unknown. Sequencing used naive CD4+ T cells from blood. All receptors derive from a man aged 25 to 40 with type 1 diabetes.

The chain has TRBV7-6 and TRBJ2-6; D gene unclear. The V end was cut by 4 bases, the J end by 2 bases, with 9 bases between. Germline lookup yields CDR1 SGHVS and CDR2 FNYEAQ. The CDR3 covers 15 residues. The CDR3 sequence: CASSSYTTGANVLTF. The CDR3 DNA reads TGTGCCAGCAGCTCTTACACAACTGGGGCCAACGTCCTGACTTTC.

A remark on this clone: The identical CDR3 is also encoded by other nucleotide sequences in the sample. V and J are TRBV7-2 and TRBJ2-5; D gene unclear. The V end lost 0 bases, the J end lost 4 bases, and 0 bases lay between the germline ends. Germline-derived CDR1 and CDR2 are SGHTA and FQGNSA. This CDR3 is 11 amino acids long. CDR3 residues: CASSLAETQYF. The CDR3 DNA reads TGTGCCAGCAGCTTAGCAGAGACCCAGTACTTC. Full variable domain (outside the CDR3, taken from reference TRBV7-2 and TRBJ2-5): GAGVSQSPSNKVTEKGKDVELRCDPISGHTALYWYRQSLGQGLEFLIYFQGNSAPDKSGLPSDRFSAERTGGSVSTLTIQRTQQEDSAVYLCASSLAETQYFGPGTRLLVL.

V gene TRBV6-5 combines with J gene TRBJ1-2; 8 bases are a match to TRBD1. The CDR3 is 15 residues long. The junction had 6 bases not matched to a gene; V was cut back by 4 bases and J by 2 bases. Germline V gene data show CDR1 as MNHEY and CDR2 as SVGAGI. CDR3: CASSSGQGQNYGYTF. The CDR3 coding sequence is TGTGCCAGCAGTTCCGGACAGGGCCAAAACTATGGCTACACCTTC.

The V and J genes are TRBV15 and TRBJ2-3; TRBD2 is a possible D gene (7 bases). CDR1 LNHNV and CDR2 YYDKDF come from the germline V gene (reference sequence). V lost 0 bases to trimming and J lost 0 bases, with 16 bases between them. The length of the CDR3 is 18 residues. CDR3 sequence reads: CATSRDLWRGPSTDTQYF. DNA for the CDR3: TGTGCCACCAGCAGAGATTTATGGCGGGGGCCAAGCACAGATACGCAGTATTTT.

In regard to this clone: One end of the junction varies from germline; a read error may be responsible. This sequence joins TRBV6-5 and TRBJ2-1, with 7 bases matching TRBD1. The CDR3 totals 14 residues. Germline-derived CDR1 and CDR2 are MNHEY and SVGAGI. CDR3 coding DNA: TGTGCCAGCAAACGGGACAGCGACTACAGTGAGCAGTTCTTC. Its translation is CASKRDSDYSEQFF.

The rearrangement joins TRBV5-6 to TRBJ1-6; TRBD1 might be the D (6 bases). From germline, CDR1 is SGHDT and CDR2 YYEEEE. This CDR3 region has 13 residues. The ends were cut back, 1 base at V and 8 bases at J, with 7 bases in the middle. In DNA form, the CDR3 reads TGTGCCAGCAGCTTGAACAGGGATTCACCCCTCCACTTT. This gives the protein CASSLNRDSPLHF.

The V and J genes are TRBV29-1 and TRBJ1-4, with TRBD1 as a possible D gene (6 bases). Germline assignment: CDR1 SQVTM and CDR2 ANQGSEA. V was cut by 2 bases and J by 11 bases, with 15 bases left in between. The CDR3 runs to 13 residues. Here the CDR3 reads CSVEIGRTEKLFF. CDR3 DNA: TGCAGCGTTGAAATAGGGCGGACAGAGAAACTGTTTTTT.

This clone was counted once. The identical CDR3 is also encoded by other nucleotide sequences in the sample. This chain links TRBV20-1 with TRBJ2-3; D uncertain. Trimming removed 3 bases at V and 4 bases at J, with 2 bases between. The CDR3 is made up of 10 amino acids. Germline values: CDR1 DFQATT, CDR2 SNEGSKA (reference sequence). Here the CDR3 reads CSASADTQYF. CDR3 nucleotide sequence: TGCAGTGCTAGTGCAGATACGCAGTATTTT.

V and J are TRBV29-1 and TRBJ2-5; 10 positions match TRBD1. The CDR3 consists of 14 residues. The J segment lost 0 bases and the V segment lost 6 bases, leaving 4 bases of the junction unmatched. Germline V gene sequence: CDR1 SQVTM, CDR2 ANQGSEA. CDR3 loop: CSVTGGSYQETQYF. In DNA form, the CDR3 reads TGCAGCGTGACAGGGGGCTCCTACCAAGAGACCCAGTACTTC.

CDR3 residues: CAWNRAEAFF. In DNA form, the CDR3 reads TGTGCCTGGAACCGGGCTGAAGCTTTCTTT. This rearrangement joins TRBV30 to TRBJ1-1; D is ambiguous. CDR1 GTSNPN and CDR2 SVGIG come from the germline V gene (reference sequence). The ends were cut back, 4 bases at V and 6 bases at J, with 6 bases in the middle. CDR3 length: 10 residues.

V is TRBV9 and J is TRBJ1-1; 7 nucleotides agree with TRBD1. The V gene end was trimmed by 3 bases and the J gene end by 0 bases; junction bases not matched to a gene: 2. Germline V lookup: CDR1 SGDLS, CDR2 YYNGEE. This CDR3 has 14 amino acids. CDR3 in DNA: TGTGCCAGCAGCGGGACAGGCCTGAACACTGAAGCTTTCTTT. It yields the protein CASSGTGLNTEAFF.

The gene calls are TRBV30 and TRBJ1-1; D might be TRBD1 (5 bases). The CDR3 is 14 amino acids. V was trimmed by 3 bases and J by 1 base, leaving 12 bases between them. Per the germline V gene, CDR1 is GTSNPN and CDR2 is SVGIG (reference sequence). The CDR3 nucleotides read TGTGCCTGGAGGACGGGACTGCCGAACACTGAAGCTTTCTTT. This encodes CAWRTGLPNTEAFF.

The chain carries TRBV6-6 and TRBJ2-3; the match to TRBD1 covers 7 bases. The CDR3 consists of 16 residues. V lost 2 bases and J lost 1; bases outside the gene matches: 6. CDR1 and CDR2 from the germline V gene are MNHNY and SVGAGI (reference sequence). In DNA form, the CDR3 reads TGTGCCAGCAGTTACCTTCGACAGGGAGGCACAGATACGCAGTATTTT. Amino acids: CASSYLRQGGTDTQYF.

This clone was found a few times. The genes are TRBV6-6 and TRBJ1-6, with 7 bases identical to TRBD1. The germline V gene has CDR1 MNHNY and CDR2 SVGAGI (reference sequence). Losses at the gene ends were 5 bases for V and 2 bases for J; bases not matched to a gene: 3. The CDR3 consists of 15 residues. CDR3 loop: CASSLQGAYNSPLHF. CDR3 DNA sequence: TGTGCCAGCAGTCTCCAGGGGGCCTATAATTCACCCCTCCACTTT.

Comment on this clone: This same CDR3 is encoded by further DNA sequences in the sample. The chain is built from TRBV20-1 and TRBJ2-5, with D uncertain. The CDR3 has 11 amino acids. Trimming cost V 1 base and J 5 bases, with 5 bases left between them. Per the germline V gene, CDR1 is DFQATT and CDR2 is SNEGSKA (reference sequence). The CDR3 spells CSARAGETQYF. Here the CDR3 DNA reads TGCAGTGCTAGAGCTGGGGAGACCCAGTACTTC.

The V call is TRBV7-2, the J call TRBJ2-3; TRBD2 is a possible D gene (5 bases). Trimming left V 5 bases short and J 2 bases short, with 14 bases between. Germline loops: CDR1 SGHTA, CDR2 FQGNSA. There are 15 residues in the CDR3. CDR3 sequence: CASSPSSGYTDTQYF. DNA for the CDR3: TGTGCCAGCAGCCCATCCTCGGGGTACACAGATACGCAGTATTTT.

The chain has TRBV5-4 and TRBJ2-3; D possibly corresponds to TRBD1 (6 bases). V lost 7 bases to trimming and J lost 0 bases, with 12 bases between them. This CDR3 is 14 amino acids long. Germline values: CDR1 SGHNT, CDR2 YYREEE (reference sequence). DNA of the CDR3: TGTGCCAGCTCTTGGGACACCAGCACAGATACGCAGTATTTT. Translation gives CASSWDTSTDTQYF.

This chain joins TRBV5-1 and TRBJ2-3; D ambiguous. The CDR3 has 14 residues. The V end was cut by 6 bases, the J end by 0 bases, with 11 bases between. The germline V gene encodes CDR1 SGHRS and CDR2 YFSETQ. The CDR3 DNA reads TGCGCCAGCAAACCGAGCCTGAGCACAGATACGCAGTATTTT. It translates to CASKPSLSTDTQYF.

The chain couples TRBV7-9 to TRBJ2-7; the D call may be TRBD1 or TRBD2 (6 bases each). In germline, CDR1 is SEHNR, CDR2 FQNEAQ (reference sequence). The CDR3 totals 17 residues. V shed 5 bases and J shed 4 bases, with 24 bases lying between them. The CDR3 bases are TGTGCCAGCAGCCCGACCGGGGGCGGAGCGAAGATTTACGAGCAGTACTTC. This translates into CASSPTGGGAKIYEQYF.

In this sample, this clone turned up a few times. V and J are TRBV7-9 and TRBJ2-7; D not certain. Germline lookup yields CDR1 SEHNR and CDR2 FQNEAQ (reference sequence). Trimming stripped 10 bases from V and 0 bases from J, with 16 bases between. The CDR3 sequence is 14 residues long. The CDR3 protein is CATELTGISYEQYF. The CDR3 nucleotides are TGTGCCACCGAGCTTACCGGCATCTCCTACGAGCAGTACTTC.

The V call is TRBV7-9, the J call TRBJ2-5; D possibly corresponds to TRBD2 (5 bases). The V and J ends lost 1 base and 3 bases respectively, with 9 bases between them. The germline V gene has CDR1 SEHNR and CDR2 FQNEAQ (reference sequence). There are 14 residues in the CDR3. The CDR3 loop is CASSLGLFEETQYF. The CDR3 DNA reads as TGTGCCAGCAGCTTAGGACTATTCGAAGAGACCCAGTACTTC. The full variable domain, rest sourced from reference TRBV7-9 and TRBJ2-5, is DTGVSQNPRHKITKRGQNVTFRCDPISEHNRLYWYRQTLGQGPEFLTYFQNEAQLEKSRLLSDRFSAERPKGSFSTLEIQRTEQGDSAMYLCASSLGLFEETQYFGPGTRLLVL.

The gene calls are TRBV4-3 and TRBJ2-7; D assignment may be TRBD1 or TRBD2 (5 bases each). With 0 bases removed from V and 4 bases from J, the gap between germline ends came to 10 bases. CDR1 LGHNA and CDR2 YSLEER come from the germline V gene. The CDR3 consists of 14 residues. The CDR3 DNA reads TGCGCCAGCAGCCAAGATTACGGGGCTTACGAGCAGTACTTC. This gives the protein CASSQDYGAYEQYF.

This clone was seen more than once but under ten times. The chain is built from TRBV29-1 and TRBJ1-4; D remains unclear. CDR3 length: 14 amino acids. V was cut by 7 bases and J by 4 bases, with 16 bases left in between. Looked up from germline, CDR1 is SQVTM and CDR2 is ANQGSEA. CDR3 region: CSAASSWGNEKLFF. The DNA for the CDR3 is TGCAGCGCAGCGAGTAGCTGGGGTAATGAAAAACTGTTTTTT. Filled out from reference TRBV29-1 and TRBJ1-4, the complete variable domain reads SAVISQKPSRDICQRGTSLTIQCQVDSQVTMMFWYRQQPGQSLTLIATANQGSEATYESGFVIDKFPISRPNLTFSTLTVSNMSPEDSSIYLCSAASSWGNEKLFFGSGTQLSVL.

The chain recombines TRBV30 with TRBJ2-7; maybe TRBD2 (6 bases). Trimming removed 0 bases at V and 2 bases at J, with 14 bases between. Germline V CDR1 and CDR2: GTSNPN, SVGIG (reference sequence). The CDR3 totals 15 residues. CDR3 coding DNA: TGTGCCTGGAGTGTCTCCGGGACTGACCCCTACGAGCAGTACTTC. Encoded protein: CAWSVSGTDPYEQYF. Full variable domain (rest looked up from reference TRBV30 and TRBJ2-7): SQTIHQWPATLVQPVGSPLSLECTVEGTSNPNLYWYRQAAGRGLQLLFYSVGIGQISSEVPQNLSASRPQDRQFILSSKKLLLSDSGFYLCAWSVSGTDPYEQYFGPGTRLTVT.